This paragraph reports one TCR beta chain. The antigen it binds to is not known. No base-level quality is on record; no much larger clone is a single base apart. These data belong to a study of T cells in Graves' hyperthyroidism and ophthalmopathy (dated by TCRdb to between 2018 and 2021). In the study overall: Peripheral blood samples were taken at the time of initial diagnosis, prior to any treatment. To identify TCR V-J signatures that set the groups apart, the researchers used a discovery cohort of 100 patients, made up of under 50 with Graves' ophthalmopathy and approximately 57 with stable Graves' hyperthyroidism. Whether ophthalmopathy could be predicted prospectively was tested in an independent validation cohort made up of approximately 19 hyperthyroidism patients plus 17 patients who later progressed to ophthalmopathy. The 95 to 100 discovery patients were randomly divided into training and test sets at a 7:3 ratio. Thyroid tissue and blood T-cell repertoires from roughly six Graves' hyperthyroidism patients were also compared in the study. After blood sampling, hyperthyroidism patients were treated with methimazole at a starting dose of 30 mg daily, and ophthalmopathy patients were treated with high-dose intravenous methylprednisolone. According to the paper, TCR Vbeta CDR3 sequencing was carried out on 135 peripheral blood samples, which came from fewer than 50 ophthalmopathy, approximately 78 hyperthyroidism and roughly 17 progressor patients. Beyond this particular receptor, the publication reports: During validation, the model predicted progression to ophthalmopathy a median of approximately six months ahead of onset, with more than 60% sensitivity and 72% to 85% specificity. Sample size was not statistically predetermined, and blinding of investigators to group allocation was not performed. Most expanded thyroid clonotypes (frequency above 0.001) were also detected in blood, suggesting blood repertoires may reflect thyroid immune responses. Ophthalmopathy was separated from stable hyperthyroidism by a 13 V-J signature model, with 85% to 90% sensitivity and 81% to 82% specificity obtained in cross-validation and 80%/75% obtained in testing.

The TCR beta CDR3 regions were amplified from the RNA transcripts. A first-round RT-PCR of the TCR CDR3 used the HTBI primer set with the Qiagen OneStep RT-PCR kit. The libraries were constructed in a second round of multiplex PCR and then size-selected and purified. The libraries were sequenced on an Illumina HiSeq2000 using paired-end 100 bp reads. The study's processing was this. SOAPnuke was used to process the raw data, removing reads that contained adapters or uncalled bases, had a mean Phred below 15, or lacked an exact match to the constant primer or identifier. COPE v1.2.5 was used to merge the high-quality paired reads, and each unique nucleotide sequence was defined as a clonotype. MiTCR v1.1 was used to align the clonotypes against IMGT TRBV, TRBD and TRBJ reference segments. Analysis was restricted to V-J combinations with a frequency above 0.0001, which covered 99.2% of repertoires. A TCS score was defined as the ratio between F50 (clonal expansion) and ExV (chaos), using BLOSUM62-based TCRdist between CDR3 peptides within each V-J. Welch's t-statistics and random forest reduced 500 to 550 V-J features to under 15, which were used in a naive Bayes classifier (R e1071). The public reads were reprocessed in TCRdb via fastp at Q25 and MiXCR, keeping in-frame beta chains. Entries that share a CDR3 protein sequence are merged under the most common genes and DNA. What appears here as the V and J calls and clone size reflects TCRdb's work, not the paper's. The sample includes around 500,000 distinct CDR3 sequences, with around a fifth observed a single time. Less than 65% of the sample is taken by the ten largest.

Moderately to severely active disease, a Clinical Activity Score of at least 3, a NOSPECS grade of at least 4, and a duration under 3 months were present in ophthalmopathy patients. The study excluded patients with uncontrolled infections, other autoimmune diseases, pregnancy or lactation. Diagnoses were established on the basis of clinical symptoms, serum thyroxine and TRAb, thyroid ultrasound, and orbital computed tomography. PBMCs were isolated from more than 8 ml of fresh peripheral blood by Ficoll-Paque density gradient centrifugation. Total RNA was extracted using Trizol reagent, and RNA quality was assessed on an Agilent 2100 Bioanalyzer. Trimmed from V: 1 base; trimmed from J: 7 bases; junction bases lacking a gene match: 3. The germline V gene (reference sequence) specifies DFQATT as CDR1 and SNEGSKA as CDR2. The CDR3, cysteine through phenylalanine, is 13 amino acids long. The only DNA kept is the CDR3, 39 bases in frame from the first base.

The clonotype was recovered from an older woman with Graves' ophthalmopathy. The sequencing input was blood. The chain uses TRBV20-1 and TRBJ2-1; TRBD2 aligns with 8 central bases. The nucleotide sequence is TGCAGTGCTAGAGCGGGAGGGCTTAATGAGCAGTTCTTC. This encodes CSARAGGLNEQFF.